This TCR beta chain was captured by sequencing in a study of Tregs in tolerant kidney transplant recipients. Study findings and constraints: The small number of patients limits these findings pending further validation.

This table comes from immunoSEQ multiplex PCR, and its TCRdb copy is limited to in-frame clones, with some not included. The data show tens of thousands of clones, with more than 85% seen just once and roughly 1.7% held by the top ten. The nonmyeloablative bone marrow transplants came from related graft donors, with transient mixed chimerism. Per the germline V gene, CDR1 is LGHNT and CDR2 is FRNRAP. The CDR3 runs 15 residues. Germline trimming cut 7 bases from V and 8 bases from J; bases unmatched to any gene: 9. With regard to this clone: The antigen is unknown.

The V gene is TRBV12-5, the J gene TRBJ2-1, with 12 bases aligning to TRBD1. Specimen: CD4+ T cells from blood (PBMCs), collected 12 months after the transplant. The TCR originated in a human patient who received a combined kidney and bone marrow transplant. Some T cells may arise from the graft donor. The CDR3 DNA sequence: TGTGCTAGTGCCAAAACCGGGACAGGGGGCGATGAGCAGTTCTTC. The encoded protein is CASAKTGTGGDEQFF.